This T cell receptor beta chain appears in the sequencing data of a study of cytomegalovirus exposure and HLA in healthy donors. PCR amplification relied on 60 Vbeta primers (plus 13 Jbeta primers). Using immunoSEQ multiplex PCR, the repertoire was profiled, and TCRdb retains in-frame clones only, with some absent. The table includes 130,000 to 150,000 clones, roughly 83% detected once. Whereas donors were nominally healthy upon sampling, unrecorded immune exposures were probable. Germline assignment: CDR1 SGHVS and CDR2 FNYEAQ. Trimming took 0 bases from V and 4 from J; bases not matched to a gene: 2. CDR3 size: 15 residues. Points on this clone: Its specificity is unknown.

Study results and limitations: Being productive about 90% or about 30% of the time was typical of most TCR beta V segments in an earlier analysis.

The receptor was isolated from a man aged 35 to 55 in good health and CMV-seropositive. Sequences were obtained from PBMCs. The genes are TRBV7-6 and TRBJ2-5; TRBD2 matches at 10 bases. The CDR3, as DNA: TGTGCCAGCAGCTTAGCCCTAGCGGGAGCAGAGACCCAGTACTTC. Translating gives CASSLALAGAETQYF.